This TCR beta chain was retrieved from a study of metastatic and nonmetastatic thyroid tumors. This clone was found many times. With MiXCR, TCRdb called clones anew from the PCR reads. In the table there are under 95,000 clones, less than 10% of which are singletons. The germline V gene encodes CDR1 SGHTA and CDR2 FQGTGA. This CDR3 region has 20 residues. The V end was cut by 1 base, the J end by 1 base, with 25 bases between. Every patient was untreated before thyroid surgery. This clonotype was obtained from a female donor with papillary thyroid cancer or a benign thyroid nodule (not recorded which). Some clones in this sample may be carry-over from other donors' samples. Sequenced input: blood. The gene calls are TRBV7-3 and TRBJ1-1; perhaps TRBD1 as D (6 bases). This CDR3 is CASSLKARWTARPKNTEAFF. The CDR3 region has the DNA TGTGCCAGCAGCTTAAAGGCTCGGTGGACAGCACGACCGAAGAACACTGAAGCTTTCTTT.